The next 8 T cell receptor beta chains were all read from a single sample in a study of cytomegalovirus exposure and HLA in healthy donors. It was with 60 Vbeta and 13 Jbeta primers that the PCR ran. Clones were sequenced by immunoSEQ multiplex PCR, and TCRdb holds only the in-frame ones, with some missing. The table shows nearly 200,000 clones, with about 85% occurring only once. Input material: PBMCs. These receptor sequences come from a male donor in good health and CMV-seropositive.

This sequence joins TRBV18 and TRBJ2-4, with D unresolved. V was cut by 3 bases and J by 0 bases, with 9 bases left in between. Germline V gene sequence: CDR1 KGHSH, CDR2 LQKENI. The CDR3 is made up of 15 amino acids. CDR3 amino acids: CASSPVEVAKNIQYF. The DNA of the CDR3 is TGTGCCAGCTCACCGGTTGAGGTAGCCAAAAACATTCAGTACTTC.

The chain combines TRBV6-5 with TRBJ2-7; the D gene is possibly TRBD2 (6 bases). Germline V gene data show CDR1 as MNHEY and CDR2 as SVGAGI. The CDR3 length is 14 residues. Trimming left V 2 bases short and J 7 bases short, with 15 bases between. CDR3 sequence (DNA): TGTGCCAGCAGTTACGAGGCGGGACCTCGGGAGCAGTACTTC. This encodes CASSYEAGPREQYF.

For the CDR3, the DNA is TGTGCCAGCAGTCCGGGACAGTCCAATCAGCCCCAGCATTTT. It codes for CASSPGQSNQPQHF. The chain combines TRBV2 with TRBJ1-5; 7 nucleotides agree with TRBD1. Germline-derived CDR1 and CDR2 are SNHLY and FYNNEI. The CDR3 runs 14 residues. J gave up 3 bases and V 5 bases, and 4 bases lay outside the gene matches. The full variable domain, completed using reference TRBV2 and TRBJ1-5, is EPEVTQTPSHQVTQMGQEVILRCVPISNHLYFYWYRQILGQKVEFLVSFYNNEISEKSEIFDDQFSVERPDGSNFTLKIRSTKLEDSAMYFCASSPGQSNQPQHFGDGTRLSIL.

This clone came up once. The V gene is TRBV9, the J gene TRBJ1-4, with no clear D. CDR1 and CDR2 from the germline V gene are SGDLS and YYNGEE. V was clipped by 0 bases and J by 13 bases, with 10 bases between them. This CDR3 is 12 amino acids long. This chain's CDR3 is CASSVGTGRLFF. The CDR3 DNA reads TGTGCCAGCAGCGTAGGAACGGGGAGACTGTTTTTT.

J is TRBJ2-2 and V is TRBV6-1, with a weak D call TRBD2 (6 bases). V was trimmed by 7 bases and J by 4 bases, leaving 13 bases between them. The length of the CDR3 is 14 residues. Germline CDR1 reads MNHNS; CDR2 reads SASEGT. The CDR3 nucleotides read TGTGCCAGCATGGGGCAGGAGGGCACCGGGGAGCTGTTTTTT. Amino acid sequence: CASMGQEGTGELFF.

The chain combines TRBV11-1 with TRBJ2-5; possible D gene TRBD2, 5 bases. The DNA end lines up better with TRBJ2-7; the J call may be wrong. Germline CDR1 and CDR2: SGHAT and FQDESV (reference sequence). The CDR3 has 16 residues. The CDR3 spells CASSLVQADGFYEQYF. Written as DNA, the CDR3 is TGTGCCAGCAGCTTAGTGCAAGCGGACGGTTTCTACGAGCAGTACTTC.

This chain connects TRBV27 to TRBJ2-3, with TRBD1 identical over 7 bases. Trimming at V came to 4 bases and at J to 1 base, leaving 8 bases not matched to a gene. Per the germline V gene, CDR1 is MNHEY and CDR2 is SMNVEV (reference sequence). This CDR3 is built from 16 residues. In DNA form, the CDR3 reads TGTGCCAGCAGTTCCCCGACAGGGTGGGGCACAGATACGCAGTATTTT. Translated, it gives CASSSPTGWGTDTQYF.

This clone was recorded only once. The V call is TRBV4-1, the J call TRBJ1-5; D remains ambiguous. CDR3 length: 15 residues. The V and J ends lost 2 bases and 3 bases respectively, with 11 bases between them. In germline, CDR1 is MGHRA, CDR2 YSYEKL. The CDR3 spells CASSQREVSNQPQHF. In DNA, the CDR3 is TGCGCCAGCAGCCAAAGGGAGGTTTCCAATCAGCCCCAGCATTTT.